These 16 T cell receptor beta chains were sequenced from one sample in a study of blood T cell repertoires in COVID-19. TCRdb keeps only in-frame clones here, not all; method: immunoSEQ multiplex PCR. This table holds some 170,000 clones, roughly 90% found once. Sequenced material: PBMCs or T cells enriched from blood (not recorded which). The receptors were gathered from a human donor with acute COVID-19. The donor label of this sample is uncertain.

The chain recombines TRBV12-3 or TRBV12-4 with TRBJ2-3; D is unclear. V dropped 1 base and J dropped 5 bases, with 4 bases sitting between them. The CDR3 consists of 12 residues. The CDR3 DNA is TGTGCCAGCAGTTTAGTAGTAGATACGCAGTATTTT. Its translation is CASSLVVDTQYF.

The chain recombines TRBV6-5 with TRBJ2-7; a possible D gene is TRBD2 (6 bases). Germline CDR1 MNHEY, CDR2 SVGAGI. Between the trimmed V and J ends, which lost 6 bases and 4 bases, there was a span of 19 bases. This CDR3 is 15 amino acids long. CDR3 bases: TGTGCCAGCAGCACTTCCTCCGGGGGAACTTACGAGCAGTACTTC. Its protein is CASSTSSGGTYEQYF.

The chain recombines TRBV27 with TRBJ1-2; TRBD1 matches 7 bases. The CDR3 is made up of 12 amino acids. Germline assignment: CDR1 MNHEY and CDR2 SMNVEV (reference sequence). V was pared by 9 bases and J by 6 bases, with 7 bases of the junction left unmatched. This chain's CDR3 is CASSDRSNGYTF. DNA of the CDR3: TGTGCCAGTTCGGACAGGTCGAATGGCTACACCTTC.

CDR3 in amino acids: CASSRDSLLAKNIQYF. The CDR3 DNA sequence: TGTGCCAGCAGCCGGGACAGCCTTCTAGCCAAAAACATTCAGTACTTC. The genes are TRBV7-8 and TRBJ2-4; 7 bases match TRBD1. Germline trimming cut 5 bases from V and 0 bases from J; bases unmatched to any gene: 7. The CDR3 loop spans 16 amino acids. Germline assignment: CDR1 SGHVS and CDR2 FQNEAQ. The variable domain in full, completed from reference TRBV7-8 and TRBJ2-4, reads GAGVSQSPRYKVAKRGQDVALRCDPISGHVSLFWYQQALGQGPEFLTYFQNEAQLDKSGLPSDRFFAERPEGSVSTLKIQRTQQEDSAVYLCASSRDSLLAKNIQYFGAGTRLSVL.

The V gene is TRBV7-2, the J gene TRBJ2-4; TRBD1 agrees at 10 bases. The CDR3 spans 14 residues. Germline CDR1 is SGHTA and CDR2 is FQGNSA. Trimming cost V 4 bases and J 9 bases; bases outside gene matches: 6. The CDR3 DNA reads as TGTGCCAGCAGCTCTAGGACAGGGGGAAGCATTCAGTACTTC. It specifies CASSSRTGGSIQYF. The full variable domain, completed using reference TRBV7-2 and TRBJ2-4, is GAGVSQSPSNKVTEKGKDVELRCDPISGHTALYWYRQSLGQGLEFLIYFQGNSAPDKSGLPSDRFSAERTGGSVSTLTIQRTQQEDSAVYLCASSSRTGGSIQYFGAGTRLSVL.

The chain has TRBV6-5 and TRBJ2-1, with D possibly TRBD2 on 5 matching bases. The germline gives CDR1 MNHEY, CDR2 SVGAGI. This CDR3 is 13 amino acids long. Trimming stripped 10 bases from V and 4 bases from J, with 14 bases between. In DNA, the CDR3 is TGTGCCACTCGGGGAGCAGGTTACAATGAGCAGTTCTTC. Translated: CATRGAGYNEQFF.

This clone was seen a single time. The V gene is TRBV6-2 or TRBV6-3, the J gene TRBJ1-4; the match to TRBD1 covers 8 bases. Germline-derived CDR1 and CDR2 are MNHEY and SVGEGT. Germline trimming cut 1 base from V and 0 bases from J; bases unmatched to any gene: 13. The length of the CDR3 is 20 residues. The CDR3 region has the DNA TGTGCCAGCAGTTACTGGCCCCCGGACAGGGCAGGAGCAACTAATGAAAAACTGTTTTTT. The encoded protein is CASSYWPPDRAGATNEKLFF.

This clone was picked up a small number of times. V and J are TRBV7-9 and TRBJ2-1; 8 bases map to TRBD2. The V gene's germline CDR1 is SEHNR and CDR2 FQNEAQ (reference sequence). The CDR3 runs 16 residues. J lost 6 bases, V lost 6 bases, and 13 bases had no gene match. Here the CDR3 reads CASSRTSSIGGNEQFF. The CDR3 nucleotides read TGTGCCAGCAGTCGGACTAGCTCCATTGGGGGCAATGAGCAGTTCTTC.

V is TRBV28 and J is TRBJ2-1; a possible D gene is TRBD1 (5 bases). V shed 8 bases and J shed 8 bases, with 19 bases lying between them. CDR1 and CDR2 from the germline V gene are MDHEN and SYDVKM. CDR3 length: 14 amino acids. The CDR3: CASHSPGKGDEQFF. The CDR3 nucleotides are TGTGCCAGCCACTCCCCAGGGAAAGGCGATGAGCAGTTCTTC.

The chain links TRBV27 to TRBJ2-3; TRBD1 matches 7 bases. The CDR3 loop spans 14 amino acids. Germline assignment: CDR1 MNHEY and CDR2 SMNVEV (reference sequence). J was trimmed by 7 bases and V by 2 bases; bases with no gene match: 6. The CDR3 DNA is TGTGCCAGCAGTTTAAGAGGGGGCCCGAATACGCAGTATTTT. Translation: CASSLRGGPNTQYF.

The CDR3, as DNA: TGTGCCAGCAGCCAGGGGGCCGGGGCCAACGTCCTGACTTTC. This codes for CASSQGAGANVLTF. This sequence joins TRBV6-5 and TRBJ2-6; TRBD1 matches 8 bases. The V and J ends lost 6 bases and 4 bases, in that order; junction bases with no gene match: 2. The CDR3 is 14 amino acids. CDR1 is MNHEY, CDR2 SVGAGI, per germline.

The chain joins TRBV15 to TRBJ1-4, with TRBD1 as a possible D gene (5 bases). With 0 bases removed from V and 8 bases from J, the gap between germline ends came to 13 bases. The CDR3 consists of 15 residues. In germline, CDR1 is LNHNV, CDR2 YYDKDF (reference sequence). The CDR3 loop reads CATSREGGTREKLFF. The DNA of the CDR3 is TGTGCCACCAGCAGAGAGGGGGGGACGAGAGAAAAACTGTTTTTT.

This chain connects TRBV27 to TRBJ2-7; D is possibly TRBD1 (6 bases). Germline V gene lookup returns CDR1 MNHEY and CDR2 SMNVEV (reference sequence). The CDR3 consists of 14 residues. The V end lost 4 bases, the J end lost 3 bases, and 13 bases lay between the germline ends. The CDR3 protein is CASSSETGYYEQYF. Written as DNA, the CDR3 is TGTGCCAGCAGTTCCGAGACAGGCTACTACGAGCAGTACTTC.

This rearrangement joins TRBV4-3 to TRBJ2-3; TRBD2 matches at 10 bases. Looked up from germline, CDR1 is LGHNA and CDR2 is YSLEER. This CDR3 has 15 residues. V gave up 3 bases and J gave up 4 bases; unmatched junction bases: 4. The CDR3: CASSQTAGGPDTQYF. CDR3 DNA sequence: TGCGCCAGCAGCCAGACAGCGGGGGGGCCAGATACGCAGTATTTT.

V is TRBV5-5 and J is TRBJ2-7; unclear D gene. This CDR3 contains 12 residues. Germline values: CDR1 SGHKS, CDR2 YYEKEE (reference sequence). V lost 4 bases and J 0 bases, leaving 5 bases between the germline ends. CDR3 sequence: CASSPSSYEQYF. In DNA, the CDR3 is TGTGCCAGCAGCCCTAGCTCCTACGAGCAGTACTTC.

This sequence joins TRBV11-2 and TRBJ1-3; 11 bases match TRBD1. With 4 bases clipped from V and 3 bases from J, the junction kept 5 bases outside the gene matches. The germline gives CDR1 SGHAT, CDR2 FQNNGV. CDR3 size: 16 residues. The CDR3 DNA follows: TGTGCCAGCAGCTCCGGACAGGGGGCAGTTGGAAACACCATATATTTT. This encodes CASSSGQGAVGNTIYF.